The 23 T cell receptor beta chains given below trace back to one sample, sequenced in a study of Ad26.COV2.S vaccination and SARS-CoV-2 variants. Treatment indicated: 19 received Ad26.COV2.S at low or high dose, single or two shots; 5 received placebo; per-sample allocation not given. Sampling happened 63 days after the first vaccine or placebo injection. Repertoires were generated with immunoSEQ multiplex PCR, while TCRdb's copy carries only in-frame clones and drops some. The top ten hold 2% to 2.5% of the sample, which has some 340,000 clones, just under 85% seen once. The material was peripheral blood, obtained in a trial of Ad26.COV2.S vaccine versus placebo. Receptors originate from a person between 18 and 65 years old who received the Ad26.COV2.S COVID-19 vaccine or a placebo.

This chain joins TRBV5-1 and TRBJ2-7; 7 bases are shared with TRBD1. Germline loops: CDR1 SGHRS, CDR2 YFSETQ. Trimming at V came to 5 bases and at J to 3 bases, leaving 8 bases not matched to a gene. CDR3 length: 14 residues. CDR3 sequence: CASRPGQANYEQYF. The CDR3, as DNA: TGCGCCAGCAGACCTGGACAGGCGAACTACGAGCAGTACTTC.

The V call is TRBV9, the J call TRBJ1-3, with a tentative D call TRBD1 (5 bases). The CDR3 runs 16 residues. Between the trimmed V and J ends, which lost 2 bases and 0 bases, there was a span of 12 bases. Germline CDR1 reads SGDLS; CDR2 reads YYNGEE. In nucleotides, the CDR3 is TGTGCCAGCAGCGTGGAGGGACGGATCTCTGGAAACACCATATATTTT. It translates to CASSVEGRISGNTIYF.

This clone has just a few counts. V usage is TRBV28 and J usage is TRBJ1-3; D remains unclear. The CDR3 loop spans 15 amino acids. V lost 4 bases to trimming and J lost 4 bases, with 14 bases between them. From germline, CDR1 is MDHEN and CDR2 SYDVKM. CDR3 region: CASSSILISGNTIYF. CDR3 nucleotides: TGTGCCAGCAGTTCCATTCTAATCTCGGGAAACACCATATATTTT.

There are a few counts of this clone. This rearrangement joins TRBV6-6 to TRBJ1-5; D call uncertain. CDR1 is MNHNY, CDR2 SVGAGI, per germline (reference sequence). V lost 4 bases and J lost 2, with 9 bases in between. The CDR3 extends over 14 amino acids. CDR3 sequence: CASSSGSGNQPQHF. In DNA form, the CDR3 reads TGTGCCAGCAGTTCCGGGTCGGGCAATCAGCCCCAGCATTTT.

The chain links TRBV10-1 to TRBJ2-2; tentatively, D is TRBD2 (6 bases). The CDR3 runs 19 residues. CDR1 is WNHNN, CDR2 SYGVQD, per germline (reference sequence). The V gene lost 0 bases and the J gene lost 2 bases, with 19 bases spanning the gap. The CDR3 DNA reads TGCGCCAGCAGTGAGTCCCCGGCCTATGGGGGGAGTAACACCGGGGAGCTGTTTTTT. Translated, it gives CASSESPAYGGSNTGELFF.

V usage is TRBV11-2 and J usage is TRBJ2-7; 8 bases map to TRBD1. This CDR3 has 14 amino acids. The ends lost 5 bases at V and 6 bases at J; junction bases unmatched: 9. Germline values: CDR1 SGHAT, CDR2 FQNNGV. This CDR3 reads CASSGTTGGIEQYF. The CDR3 nucleotides read TGTGCCAGCAGCGGAACCACAGGGGGGATCGAGCAGTACTTC.

The chain combines TRBV19 with TRBJ1-1; perhaps TRBD1 as D (5 bases). Germline V gives CDR1 LNHDA, CDR2 SQIVND (reference sequence). The CDR3 is 17 amino acids. V lost 6 bases to trimming and J lost 0 bases, with 20 bases between them. In nucleotides, the CDR3 is TGTGCCAGTAGAAAGGGGTCAGGATTGTTGATGAACACTGAAGCTTTCTTT. This gives the protein CASRKGSGLLMNTEAFF.

This clone showed up just a few times. The rearrangement joins TRBV7-6 to TRBJ2-3, with a possible D match to TRBD1 (6 bases). V lost 5 bases to trimming and J lost 0 bases, with 12 bases between them. The CDR3 contains 15 residues. The germline V gene encodes CDR1 SGHVS and CDR2 FNYEAQ. The CDR3 DNA follows: TGTGCCAGCAGCATCGGACAGTTTAGCACAGATACGCAGTATTTT. Its protein product is CASSIGQFSTDTQYF.

This chain connects TRBV7-8 to TRBJ2-7; 12 nucleotides line up with TRBD1. Germline assignment: CDR1 SGHVS and CDR2 FQNEAQ. The ends lost 5 bases at V and 9 bases at J; junction bases unmatched: 8. This CDR3 comprises 14 residues. The CDR3 DNA sequence: TGTGCCAGCAGCCCGGGACAGGGGGCTACGGGGCAGTACTTC. It encodes CASSPGQGATGQYF.

This chain joins TRBV18 and TRBJ2-3, with a weak D call TRBD2 (6 bases). The CDR3 runs to 15 residues. CDR1 and CDR2 (germline): KGHSH, LQKENI. Trimming left V 4 bases short and J 2 bases short, with 13 bases between. The CDR3 is CASSLGGTNTDTQYF. CDR3 sequence (DNA): TGTGCCAGCTCACTCGGGGGTACTAACACAGATACGCAGTATTTT.

The chain is built from TRBV6-6 and TRBJ2-6; possibly TRBD2 for D (5 bases). CDR1 and CDR2 (germline): MNHNY, SVGAGI (reference sequence). V lost 5 bases and J lost 2, with 19 bases in between. This CDR3 is 18 amino acids long. The CDR3 loop is CASSPRTEAYTGANVLTF. CDR3 bases: TGTGCCAGCAGTCCAAGGACGGAGGCCTATACTGGGGCCAACGTCCTGACTTTC.

V usage is TRBV30 and J usage is TRBJ1-5; tentatively, D is TRBD1 (6 bases). The germline V and J ends were trimmed by 1 base and 7 bases, with 14 bases remaining between them. From germline, CDR1 is GTSNPN and CDR2 SVGIG (reference sequence). CDR3 length equals 14 residues. The CDR3 is CAWSGGGAGQPQHF. The CDR3 nucleotides read TGTGCCTGGAGTGGTGGGGGGGCAGGCCAGCCCCAGCATTTT.

The rearrangement uses TRBV6-5 and TRBJ2-3; no reliable D call. CDR1 and CDR2 from the germline V gene are MNHEY and SVGAGI. The germline V and J ends were trimmed by 5 bases and 5 bases, with 11 bases remaining between them. This CDR3 has 13 amino acids. CDR3 bases: TGTGCCAGCAGTAAGGCGACGGGAGATACGCAGTATTTT. It codes for CASSKATGDTQYF.

V and J are TRBV5-1 and TRBJ2-5, with 10 bases lining up with TRBD1. This CDR3 contains 16 residues. V was pared by 3 bases and J by 0 bases, with 5 bases of the junction left unmatched. Germline V gene lookup returns CDR1 SGHRS and CDR2 YFSETQ. CDR3 loop: CASSSDRGRYQETQYF. As DNA, the CDR3 is TGCGCCAGCAGCTCCGACAGGGGGCGCTACCAAGAGACCCAGTACTTC.

The rearrangement links TRBV5-1 to TRBJ1-2; D is uncertain. Per the germline V gene, CDR1 is SGHRS and CDR2 is YFSETQ. V lost 4 bases, J lost 4 bases, and 14 bases lay in between. This CDR3 region has 14 residues. Here the CDR3 reads CASSPDGSSYGYTF. DNA for the CDR3: TGCGCCAGCAGCCCTGATGGCAGCTCCTATGGCTACACCTTC.

The CDR3 sequence: CASSEAQGGEQYF. As DNA, the CDR3 is TGTGCCAGCAGTGAAGCGCAAGGAGGCGAGCAGTACTTC. The chain combines TRBV2 with TRBJ2-7; tentative D call: TRBD2 (5 bases). The V end was cut by 0 bases, the J end by 6 bases, with 9 bases between. The V gene's germline CDR1 is SNHLY and CDR2 FYNNEI. This CDR3 is built from 13 residues. The whole variable domain, remainder taken from reference TRBV2 and TRBJ2-7, is EPEVTQTPSHQVTQMGQEVILRCVPISNHLYFYWYRQILGQKVEFLVSFYNNEISEKSEIFDDQFSVERPDGSNFTLKIRSTKLEDSAMYFCASSEAQGGEQYFGPGTRLTVT.

The chain employs TRBV5-1 and TRBJ2-3; 9 positions match TRBD1. CDR1 SGHRS and CDR2 YFSETQ come from the germline V gene. V lost 3 bases and J lost 5; bases outside the gene matches: 4. The CDR3 consists of 14 residues. CDR3 in amino acids: CASSSQGAGDTQYF. CDR3 nucleotide sequence: TGCGCCAGCAGCTCACAGGGGGCGGGAGATACGCAGTATTTT.

The chain is built from TRBV14 and TRBJ2-6; 8 bases agree with TRBD1. The CDR3 sequence is 20 residues long. Germline CDR1 is SGHDN and CDR2 is FVKESK. The J segment lost 0 bases and the V segment lost 3 bases, leaving 13 bases of the junction unmatched. The CDR3 region has the DNA TGTGCCAGCAGCCACAAAAGGGCAGGGGGCCTTCTCTCTGGGGCCAACGTCCTGACTTTC. Its protein is CASSHKRAGGLLSGANVLTF.

This clone was detected once. The gene calls are TRBV23-1 and TRBJ1-4, with D uncertain. TRBV23-1 is filed as an ORF, its function uncertain. Trimming pared 1 base from V and 0 bases from J, leaving 15 bases between. CDR3 size: 18 residues. DNA for the CDR3: TGCGCCAGCAGTCAATGGGATTTTCAGGATGCAACTAATGAAAAACTGTTTTTT. It specifies CASSQWDFQDATNEKLFF.

The J gene is TRBJ2-4, the V gene TRBV9; D might be TRBD1 (6 bases). CDR3 length equals 15 residues. Germline V gives CDR1 SGDLS, CDR2 YYNGEE. V was cut by 7 bases and J by 3 bases, with 17 bases left in between. Here the CDR3 DNA reads TGTGCCAGCTCCCCCTGGGCAGGGGACAAAAACATTCAGTACTTC. This codes for CASSPWAGDKNIQYF.

The chain recombines TRBV5-1 with TRBJ2-1; TRBD1 aligns across 12 bases. CDR3 length: 14 amino acids. The junction had 4 bases not matched to a gene; V was cut back by 4 bases and J by 8 bases. Looked up from germline, CDR1 is SGHRS and CDR2 is YFSETQ. In DNA form, the CDR3 reads TGCGCCAGCAGCCCGGGGACAGGGGGCTATGAGCAGTTCTTC. Protein product: CASSPGTGGYEQFF.

The rearrangement links TRBV4-1 to TRBJ2-1, with D unresolved. The germline V gene has CDR1 MGHRA and CDR2 YSYEKL. V lost 1 base to trimming and J lost 3 bases, with 10 bases between them. The CDR3 spans 15 residues. The CDR3 sequence: CASSQGHELYNEQFF. The CDR3, as DNA: TGCGCCAGCAGCCAAGGCCATGAGCTCTACAATGAGCAGTTCTTC.

This clone was seen only a few times. Other DNA sequences from this sample encode an identical CDR3 as well. The genes are TRBV7-3 and TRBJ1-1; D is possibly TRBD1 (6 bases). Trimming shortened V by 1 base and J by 1 base, and 7 bases separated the two germline ends. Germline CDR1 SGHTA, CDR2 FQGTGA. The length of the CDR3 is 14 residues. This CDR3 reads CASSLIGGNTEAFF. CDR3 in DNA: TGTGCCAGCAGCTTAATAGGGGGGAACACTGAAGCTTTCTTT.